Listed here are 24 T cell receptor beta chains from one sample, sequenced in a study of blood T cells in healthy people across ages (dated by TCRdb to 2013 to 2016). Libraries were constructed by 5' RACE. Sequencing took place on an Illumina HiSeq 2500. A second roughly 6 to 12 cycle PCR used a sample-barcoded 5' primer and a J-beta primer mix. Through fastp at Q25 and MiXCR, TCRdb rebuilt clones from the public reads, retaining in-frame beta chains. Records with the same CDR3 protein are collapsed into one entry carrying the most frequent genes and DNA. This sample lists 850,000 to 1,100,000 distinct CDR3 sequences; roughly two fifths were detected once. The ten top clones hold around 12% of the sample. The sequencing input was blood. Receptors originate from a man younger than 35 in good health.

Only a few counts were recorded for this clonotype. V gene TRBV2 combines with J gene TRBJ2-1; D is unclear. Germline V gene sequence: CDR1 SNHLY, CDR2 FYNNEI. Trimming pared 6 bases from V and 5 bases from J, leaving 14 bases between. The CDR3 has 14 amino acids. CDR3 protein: CASSKETRHNEQFF. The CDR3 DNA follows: TGTGCCAGCAGCAAAGAGACAAGGCACAATGAGCAGTTCTTC.

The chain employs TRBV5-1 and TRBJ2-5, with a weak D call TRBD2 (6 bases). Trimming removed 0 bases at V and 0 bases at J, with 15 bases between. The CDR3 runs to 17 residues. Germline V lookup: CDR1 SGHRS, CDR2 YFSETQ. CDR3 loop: CASSLVFAGRYQETQYF. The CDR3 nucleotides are TGCGCCAGCAGCTTGGTATTCGCGGGGCGATACCAAGAGACCCAGTACTTC.

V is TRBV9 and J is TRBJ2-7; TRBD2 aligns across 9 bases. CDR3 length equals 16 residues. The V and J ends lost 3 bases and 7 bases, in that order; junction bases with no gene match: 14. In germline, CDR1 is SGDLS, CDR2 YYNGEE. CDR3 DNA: TGTGCCAGCAGCGAGAGGAGCGGGGGGACCTACAATGAGCAGTACTTC. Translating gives CASSERSGGTYNEQYF.

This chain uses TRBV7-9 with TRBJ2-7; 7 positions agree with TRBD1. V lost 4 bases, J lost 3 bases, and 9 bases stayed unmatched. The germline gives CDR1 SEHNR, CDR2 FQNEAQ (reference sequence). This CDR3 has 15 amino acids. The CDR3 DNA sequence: TGTGCCAGCAGCTCCCCGACAGGGTTAATCTACGAGCAGTACTTC. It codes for CASSSPTGLIYEQYF.

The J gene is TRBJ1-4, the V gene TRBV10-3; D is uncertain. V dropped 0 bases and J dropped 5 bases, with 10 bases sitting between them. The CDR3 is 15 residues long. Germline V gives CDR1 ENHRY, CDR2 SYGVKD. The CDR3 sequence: CAISESRKGNEKLFF. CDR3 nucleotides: TGTGCCATCAGTGAGTCACGGAAAGGGAATGAAAAACTGTTTTTT.

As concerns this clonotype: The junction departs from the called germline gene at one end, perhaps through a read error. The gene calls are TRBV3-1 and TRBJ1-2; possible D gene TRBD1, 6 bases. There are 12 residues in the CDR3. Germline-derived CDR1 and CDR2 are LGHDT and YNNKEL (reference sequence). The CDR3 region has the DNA TGTGCCTGCAGCCAAACAGGGTATGGCTACACCTTC. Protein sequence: CACSQTGYGYTF.

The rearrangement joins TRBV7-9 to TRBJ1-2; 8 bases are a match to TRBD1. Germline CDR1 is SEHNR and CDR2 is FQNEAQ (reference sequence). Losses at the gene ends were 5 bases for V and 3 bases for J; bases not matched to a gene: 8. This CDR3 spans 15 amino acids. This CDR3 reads CASSLGPDRDYGYTF. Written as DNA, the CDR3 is TGTGCCAGCAGCCTTGGACCGGACAGGGACTATGGCTACACCTTC. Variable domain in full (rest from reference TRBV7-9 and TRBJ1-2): DTGVSQNPRHKITKRGQNVTFRCDPISEHNRLYWYRQTLGQGPEFLTYFQNEAQLEKSRLLSDRFSAERPKGSFSTLEIQRTEQGDSAMYLCASSLGPDRDYGYTFGSGTRLTVV.

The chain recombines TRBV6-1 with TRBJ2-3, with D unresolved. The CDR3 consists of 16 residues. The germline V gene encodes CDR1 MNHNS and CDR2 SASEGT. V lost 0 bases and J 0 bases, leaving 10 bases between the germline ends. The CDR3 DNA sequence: TGTGCCAGCAGTGAAGCCATAGGTACTAGCACAGATACGCAGTATTTT. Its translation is CASSEAIGTSTDTQYF.

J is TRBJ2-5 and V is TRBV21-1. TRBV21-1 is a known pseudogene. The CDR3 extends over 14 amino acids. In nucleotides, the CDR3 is TGTGCCAGCAGCAAAACGACCTACAAAGAGACCCAGTACTTC. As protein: CASSKTTYKETQYF.

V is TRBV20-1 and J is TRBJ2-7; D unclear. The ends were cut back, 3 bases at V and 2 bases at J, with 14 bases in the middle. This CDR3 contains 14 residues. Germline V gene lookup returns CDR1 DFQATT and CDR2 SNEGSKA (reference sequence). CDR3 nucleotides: TGCAGTGCTAGTACCGAAGGAAAAACCTACGAGCAGTACTTC. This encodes CSASTEGKTYEQYF.

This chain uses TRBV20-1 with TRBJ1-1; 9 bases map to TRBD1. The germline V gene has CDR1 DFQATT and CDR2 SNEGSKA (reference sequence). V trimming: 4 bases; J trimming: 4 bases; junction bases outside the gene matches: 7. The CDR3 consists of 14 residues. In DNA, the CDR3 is TGCAGTGCTAAACAGGGGGCAGGGGGCACTGAAGCTTTCTTT. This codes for CSAKQGAGGTEAFF.

CDR3 loop: CASSVTGNNSPLHF. The CDR3 nucleotides read TGTGCCAGCAGTGTAACAGGGAATAATTCACCCCTCCACTTT. The chain joins TRBV7-2 to TRBJ1-6, with D possibly matching TRBD1 (6 bases). Germline V lookup: CDR1 SGHTA, CDR2 FQGNSA. The CDR3 spans 14 residues. V dropped 6 bases and J dropped 5 bases, with 11 bases sitting between them.

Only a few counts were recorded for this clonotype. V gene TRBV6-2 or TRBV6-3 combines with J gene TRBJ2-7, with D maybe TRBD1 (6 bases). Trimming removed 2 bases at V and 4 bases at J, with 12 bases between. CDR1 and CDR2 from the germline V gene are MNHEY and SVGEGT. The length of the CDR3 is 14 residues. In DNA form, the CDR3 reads TGTGCCAGCAGTTACGCAGACAGGTTATACGAGCAGTACTTC. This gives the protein CASSYADRLYEQYF.

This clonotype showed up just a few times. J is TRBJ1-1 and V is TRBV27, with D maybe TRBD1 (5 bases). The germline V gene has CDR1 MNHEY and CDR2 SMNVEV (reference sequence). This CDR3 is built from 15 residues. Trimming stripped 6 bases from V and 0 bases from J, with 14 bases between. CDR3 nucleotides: TGTGCCAGCAGCCCGGGGCCGGTCATGAACACTGAAGCTTTCTTT. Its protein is CASSPGPVMNTEAFF.

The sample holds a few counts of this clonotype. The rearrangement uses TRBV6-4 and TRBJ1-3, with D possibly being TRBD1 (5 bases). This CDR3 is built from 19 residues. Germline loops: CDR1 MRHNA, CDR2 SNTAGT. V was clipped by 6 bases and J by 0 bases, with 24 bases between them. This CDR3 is CASSAHTETTGDSGNTIYF. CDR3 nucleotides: TGTGCCAGCAGCGCCCATACAGAAACTACGGGGGACTCTGGAAACACCATATATTTT.

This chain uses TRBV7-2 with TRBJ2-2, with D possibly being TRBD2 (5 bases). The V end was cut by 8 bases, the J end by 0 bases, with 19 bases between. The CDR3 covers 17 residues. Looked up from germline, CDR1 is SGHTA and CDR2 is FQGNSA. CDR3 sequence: CASAFPQADTNTGELFF. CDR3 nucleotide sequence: TGTGCCAGCGCCTTCCCCCAAGCGGATACGAACACCGGGGAGCTGTTTTTT.

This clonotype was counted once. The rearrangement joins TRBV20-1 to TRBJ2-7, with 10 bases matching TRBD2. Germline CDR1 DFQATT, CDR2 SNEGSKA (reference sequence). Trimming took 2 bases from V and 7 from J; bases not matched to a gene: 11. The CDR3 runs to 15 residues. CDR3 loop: CSARSGTSVPNEQYF. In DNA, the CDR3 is TGCAGTGCTAGATCCGGGACTAGCGTCCCAAATGAGCAGTACTTC.

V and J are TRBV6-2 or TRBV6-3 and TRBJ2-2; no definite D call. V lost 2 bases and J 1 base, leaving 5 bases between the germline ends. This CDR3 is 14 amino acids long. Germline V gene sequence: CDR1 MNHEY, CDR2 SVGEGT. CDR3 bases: TGTGCCAGCAGTTACCCACGGAACACCGGGGAGCTGTTTTTT. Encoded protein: CASSYPRNTGELFF.

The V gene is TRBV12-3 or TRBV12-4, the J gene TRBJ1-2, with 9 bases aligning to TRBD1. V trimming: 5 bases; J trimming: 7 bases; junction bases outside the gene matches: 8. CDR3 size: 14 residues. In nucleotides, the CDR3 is TGTGCCAGCAGTCCACCGGGACAGGGTGGTGGCTACACCTTC. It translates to CASSPPGQGGGYTF.

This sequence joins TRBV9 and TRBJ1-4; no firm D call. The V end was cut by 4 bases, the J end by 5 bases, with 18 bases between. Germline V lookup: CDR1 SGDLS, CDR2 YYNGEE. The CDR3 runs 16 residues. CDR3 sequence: CASSPRVAKGNEKLFF. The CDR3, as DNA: TGTGCCAGCAGCCCAAGGGTTGCAAAGGGCAATGAAAAACTGTTTTTT.

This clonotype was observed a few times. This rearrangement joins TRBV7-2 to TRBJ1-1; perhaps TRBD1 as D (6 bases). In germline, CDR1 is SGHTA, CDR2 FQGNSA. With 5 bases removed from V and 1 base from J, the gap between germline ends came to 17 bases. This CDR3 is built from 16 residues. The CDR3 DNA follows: TGTGCCAGCAGCCCTAGGCGGGGGGCTAAGAACACTGAAGCTTTCTTT. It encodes CASSPRRGAKNTEAFF.

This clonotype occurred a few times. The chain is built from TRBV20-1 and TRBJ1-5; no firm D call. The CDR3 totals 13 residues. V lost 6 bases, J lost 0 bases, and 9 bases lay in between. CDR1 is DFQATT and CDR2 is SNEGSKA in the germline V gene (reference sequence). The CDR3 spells CSANDYSNQPQHF. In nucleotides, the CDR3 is TGCAGTGCAAATGACTATAGCAATCAGCCCCAGCATTTT.

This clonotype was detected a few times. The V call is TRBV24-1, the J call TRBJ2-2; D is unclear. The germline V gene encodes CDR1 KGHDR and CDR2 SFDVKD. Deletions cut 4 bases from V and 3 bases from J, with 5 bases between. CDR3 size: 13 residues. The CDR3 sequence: CATSDSYTGELFF. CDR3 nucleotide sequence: TGTGCCACCAGTGACAGTTACACCGGGGAGCTGTTTTTT.

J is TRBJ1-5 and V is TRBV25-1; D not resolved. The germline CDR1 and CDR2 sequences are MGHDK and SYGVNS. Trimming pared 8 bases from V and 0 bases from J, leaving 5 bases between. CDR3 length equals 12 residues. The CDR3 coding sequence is TGTGCCAGCCCACGTAGCAATCAGCCCCAGCATTTT. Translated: CASPRSNQPQHF. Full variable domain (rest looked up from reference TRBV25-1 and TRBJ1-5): EADIYQTPRYLVIGTGKKITLECSQTMGHDKMYWYQQDPGMELHLIHYSYGVNSTEKGDLSSESTVSRIRTEHFPLTLESARPSHTSQYLCASPRSNQPQHFGDGTRLSIL.